This T cell receptor beta chain is from a study of T cell responses to AZD1222 COVID-19 vaccine (dated by TCRdb to the early 2020s). General notes on the study: AZD1222 recipients given second doses at about 4 weeks or at about 12 weeks were pooled, since spike-specific TCR depth and breadth were not found to differ between the two schedules. TCR sequencing covered over 230 trial participants: 200 to 220 given two doses of AZD1222 and 26 given two doses of MenACWY control vaccine. Enrollment into the trials was organized by age into subgroups of 18-55, 56-69 and 70-plus years, and those subgroups contained roughly 150, 30 and 60 TCR-sequenced participants, respectively. General conclusions and limits of the study: No day 14 peak-response samples were available, so repertoires were characterized only after the peak T cell response. Conclusions about previously exposed vaccinees are limited because only 5 or 6 AZD1222 recipients were SARS-CoV-2 seropositive at baseline. The vaccine-associated CD4 TCRs covered the entire spike protein, and the dominant responses fell in regions 160-218 and 743-854. Reportedly, almost half of the unique spike-specific TCRs recognized epitopes lying outside the regions that are mutated in the B.1.351 and B.1.1.7 variants. In the small 56-69-year group, the increase in depth fell short of significance, most likely because of low power. A significant rise in spike-specific TCR breadth and depth was observed after two AZD1222 doses relative to day 0 and relative to MenACWY recipients. Most participants were white British and females outnumbered males, and the authors suggested that clonal diversity may have been underestimated.

Note on this clone: Its antigen target is currently unknown. Base qualities are missing; no much larger clone stands one base away.

Interpreted using the paper, the time point label stands for: baseline before first vaccination. The vaccinee samples were drawn from two UK trials, COV001 and COV002, one of which was a single-blind randomized controlled phase 2/3 trial testing AZD1222 (ChAdOx1 nCoV-19) in healthy adults. For TCRbeta chain sequencing, PBMC samples were collected from trial participants at day 0 and at day 28 after the second dose. The CDR3 regions of human TCRbeta chains were analyzed by immunosequencing. The paper's data handling went like this. TCRs in the repertoires were compared against a reference library of SARS-CoV-2-specific TCRs that had been generated with the MIRA antigen-specificity platform. Breadth meant the fraction of unique TCRs that were SARS-CoV-2-associated, whereas depth meant the fraction of total T cells that were SARS-CoV-2-associated. Using the MIRA data, each spike-specific TCR was mapped to the spike region that the TCR reacts to and placed in a CD4 or CD8 class. Log10-transformed breadth and depth values were compared by one-way ANOVA with Sidak's multiple comparisons tests. This immuneACCESS table, as held by TCRdb, lists in-frame sequences with V and J called but not all clones. Of the missing ones, under half trace to an unresolved V gene in checked studies; the others have no known cause. Clone size and the V and J calls come from that table; the DNA yielded D and trimming. The sample yields over 75,000 clones; about nine tenths were counted once. Approximately 2.5% of the sample is held by the ten biggest clonotypes.

This sequence was found in an adult in good health. The specimen was peripheral blood, collected on day 0 of AZD1222 vaccination.

CDR3 sequence: CASSLDLAVPDTQYF. The DNA sequence is as follows: TGTGCCAGCAGCTTAGATCTAGCGGTGCCAGATACGCAGTATTTT. Recombination connected TRBV7-2 to TRBJ2-3; 7 bases in the junction line up with TRBD2. Ends trimmed: V by 1 base, J by 4 bases; bases unmatched to a gene: 5. Looking up the germline V gene yields CDR1 SGHTA and CDR2 FQGNSA. The CDR3 holds 15 amino acids from the cysteine to the phenylalanine. Of all the DNA, just the CDR3 is kept, 45 bases in frame from base 1.